Reported below is one T cell receptor beta chain. TCRdb's copy holds only in-frame clones and misses some; the assay was immunoSEQ multiplex PCR. The sample gives 90,000 to 100,000 clones, 85% to 95% of which show up once; 2.2% is in the top ten. There are 11 residues in the CDR3. V was cut by 6 bases and J by 6 bases, with 6 bases left in between. Germline V CDR1 and CDR2: SEHNR, FQNEAQ (reference sequence). The sample is drawn from a study of T cell changes during pregnancy in multiple sclerosis. This sequence joins TRBV7-9 and TRBJ2-1, with D uncertain. The source of this sequence is a female donor with multiple sclerosis, enrolled in a pregnancy study. The source was peripheral blood, collected in the third trimester of pregnancy. The CDR3 is CASRASNEQFF. The CDR3 DNA is TGTGCCAGCAGGGCCTCCAATGAGCAGTTCTTC.